The T cell receptor beta chain described here comes from a study of T cells in pancreatic ductal adenocarcinoma (dated by TCRdb to about 2017). With respect to the entire study: Seeking insight into the adaptive T-cell response that arises naturally, the researchers examined how many CD8+ T cells infiltrated tumors of resected pancreatic ductal adenocarcinoma, where they sat, and what features they had, alongside the same properties of suppressive cells.

Pancreatic ductal adenocarcinoma patients who had undergone surgery without neoadjuvant therapy were selected. Immediately after surgery, resected tumor tissue was collected into ice-cold media, and a portion of the resected tumor tissue was flash frozen for DNA and RNA. Using the DNeasy Blood and Tissue Kit with Proteinase K and RNase treatment, genomic DNA was extracted from 7 PBMC and nine or ten flash-frozen tumor specimens. General findings and caveats noted by the study authors: T-cell clonality did not differ significantly between tumor and blood, with mean clonality about 0.12 in tumors and approximately 0.077 in blood. Compared with tumor samples, blood samples had more total productive templates and about 7.3-fold more unique clonotypes. Because inoperable disease is present at presentation in most pancreatic cancer patients, the resected cohort was biased toward the minority with early-stage disease. Because tumors are enriched in CD45RO+ effector T cells rather than naive T cells, which biases toward lower diversity, comparisons of clonality between tumor and blood may be biased.

V is pruned by 4 bases and J by 2 bases, leaving 16 bases of the junction without a gene match. CDR1 and CDR2, per the germline V gene, are SGHRS and YFSETQ. From its cysteine to its phenylalanine, the CDR3 spans 18 amino acids. Only the CDR3 part of the read is kept: 54 bases, read in frame from the first base. TCR beta CDR3 regions were amplified from genomic DNA using the immunoSEQ hsTCRB kit. An Illumina HiSeq system was used for high-throughput TRB CDR3 sequencing. The original methods were these. The immunoSEQ software was used to analyze sequencing reads, and nonproductive sequences containing premature stops or frame-shifts were excluded. Repertoire clonality was computed as one minus Shannon entropy normalized by log2 of the number of unique productive sequences. The immuneACCESS repertoire file appears here via TCRdb, limited to in-frame rearrangements. These files lack a portion of the clones; in checked studies, under half of the deficit traces to unresolved V genes, and the cause of the others is not known. That table gives V, J and clone size, and the DNA gave D and trimming. The sample profile shows thousands of clones; around three quarters of them were found once. The top ten hold approximately 8.2% of the sample.

Worth noting for this clone: Its antigen remains unidentified. Per-base quality was not reported, and no clone a single base away is much larger than it.

This TCR was recovered from a human donor with pancreatic ductal adenocarcinoma. Recombination joined TRBV5-1 with TRBJ2-7; 9 central nucleotides agree with TRBD1. Specimen: pancreatic tumor tissue. The CDR3 region has the sequence CASSDFLTGTGYTYEQYF. The DNA is as follows: TGCGCCAGCAGCGATTTTTTAACCGGGACAGGGTACACCTACGAGCAGTACTTC.